In its sample, the clone carrying this T cell receptor beta chain was seen a few times. This entry is derived from a study of patients and donors after allogeneic stem cell transplantation. Germline trimming cut 7 bases from V and 0 bases from J; bases unmatched to any gene: 9. This CDR3 has 16 amino acids. Germline-derived CDR1 and CDR2 are LGHNA and YNFKEQ. TCRdb reprocessed the RT-PCR reads with MiXCR, giving one entry per CDR3 protein. The table shows 400,000 to 450,000 distinct CDR3 sequences, with approximately 16% occurring only once. The receptor was derived from a human donor who was either an allogeneic HSCT recipient or a stem cell or donor lymphocyte infusion donor (not recorded which). It is not recorded whose cells these are; they may come from a transplant donor. This chain uses TRBV4-2 with TRBJ1-1; 9 bases match TRBD1. Sequences were obtained from blood, either unsorted or a sorted T cell fraction (not recorded which). Here the CDR3 DNA reads TGTGCCAGCAACGCCGGGACAGGGAATATGAACACTGAAGCTTTCTTT. Its translation is CASNAGTGNMNTEAFF.